One and the same sample provided the 7 T cell receptor beta chains below, sequenced in a study of glioma-infiltrating T cells after dendritic cell vaccination. Clones were read by immunoSEQ multiplex PCR, and TCRdb kept only the in-frame ones, dropping some. The table lists over 70,000 clones, roughly 87% of them singletons, with under 2.5% in the top ten. The sequencing here drew on blood, taken before dendritic cell vaccination. Receptors were obtained from a human donor with glioblastoma.

The chain joins TRBV6-5 to TRBJ2-5; TRBD2 matches 7 bases. With V trimmed by 2 bases and J by 4 bases, 4 bases remained unmatched. The CDR3 is 14 amino acids. Germline V CDR1 and CDR2: MNHEY, SVGAGI. The CDR3 DNA is TGTGCCAGCAGTTACGGACTAGATAGAGAGACCCAGTACTTC. This translates into CASSYGLDRETQYF.

There are a few counts of this clone. The J gene is TRBJ1-2, the V gene TRBV19; D gene ambiguous. The V gene's germline CDR1 is LNHDA and CDR2 SQIVND (reference sequence). Trimming removed 5 bases from V and 5 bases from J, with 15 bases in between. The CDR3 length is 14 residues. CDR3 protein: CASSEDGRTYGYTF. CDR3 in DNA: TGTGCCAGTAGTGAAGACGGGAGGACGTATGGCTACACCTTC.

The rearrangement uses TRBV4-1 and TRBJ2-3; TRBD2 might be the D (6 bases). In germline, CDR1 is MGHRA, CDR2 YSYEKL. The CDR3 consists of 14 residues. The V and J ends lost 1 base and 4 bases respectively, with 9 bases between them. DNA for the CDR3: TGCGCCAGCAGCCAAGGGGGGGAATCAGATACGCAGTATTTT. This sequence encodes CASSQGGESDTQYF.

The chain uses TRBV6-5 and TRBJ1-3, with 8 bases that match TRBD1. CDR1 MNHEY and CDR2 SVGAGI come from the germline V gene. This CDR3 has 14 residues. J was trimmed by 4 bases and V by 6 bases; bases with no gene match: 5. The CDR3 here is CASRDRGSGNTIYF. The CDR3 DNA reads TGTGCCAGCAGAGACAGGGGATCGGGAAACACCATATATTTT.

The rearrangement links TRBV18 to TRBJ2-4; tentatively, D is TRBD2 (6 bases). Germline CDR1 KGHSH, CDR2 LQKENI. The V gene lost 4 bases and the J gene lost 0 bases, with 16 bases spanning the gap. This CDR3 is built from 17 residues. CDR3 nucleotide sequence: TGTGCCAGCTCACTGGCGGGGACTCAACTAGCCAAAAACATTCAGTACTTC. Protein product: CASSLAGTQLAKNIQYF.

The count of this clone is one. The chain uses TRBV7-2 and TRBJ1-2; no firm D call. The CDR3 consists of 12 residues. V lost 5 bases to trimming and J lost 5 bases, with 9 bases between them. Germline lookup yields CDR1 SGHTA and CDR2 FQGNSA. For the CDR3, the DNA is TGTGCCAGCAGCCCCGTAGCGTATGGCTACACCTTC. It is translated as CASSPVAYGYTF.

This chain uses TRBV7-9 with TRBJ2-7, with TRBD2 identical over 14 bases. After removal of 6 bases from V and 5 bases from J, the junction contained 6 bases not matched to a gene. Per the germline V gene, CDR1 is SEHNR and CDR2 is FQNEAQ (reference sequence). The CDR3 extends over 15 amino acids. CDR3 in DNA: TGTGCCAGCAGGTCCGGGACTAGCGGGAGTGACGAGCAGTACGTC. Translating it yields CASRSGTSGSDEQYV.